The rows below give T cell receptor beta chains drawn from one sample of a study of identical twins. TCRdb used MiXCR to reprocess the 5' RACE reads, holding one entry per CDR3 protein. The sample lists under 400,000 distinct CDR3 sequences; roughly 10% were seen once. Sequencing input: naive T cells sorted from blood. The receptors here all came from a woman in her fifties or sixties in good health. The CDR3 runs from the conserved cysteine through the conserved F or W. Fields, in order: V gene, clone size, D gene, J gene, CDR3 protein, CDR3 DNA. A D gene is named only where the DNA matches it firmly. Clone size is given for some rows only: seen once, a few or many times, or a class if the clone is expanded.

v_gene: TRBV2; abundance: many; d_gene: -; j_gene: TRBJ1-1; CDR3aa: CASSVGVAEAFF; CDR3nt: TGTGCCAGCAGTGTAGGGGTTGCTGAAGCTTTCTTT
v_gene: TRBV20-1; abundance: -; d_gene: -; j_gene: TRBJ1-1; CDR3aa: CSAQTTKAAEAFF; CDR3nt: TGCAGTGCTCAAACAACAAAAGCGGCTGAAGCTTTCTTT
v_gene: TRBV6-6; abundance: -; d_gene: -; j_gene: TRBJ2-3; CDR3aa: CASRIRTFDTQYF; CDR3nt: TGTGCCAGCAGAATCCGAACTTTTGATACGCAGTATTTT
v_gene: TRBV5-1; abundance: few; d_gene: TRBD2; j_gene: TRBJ2-3; CDR3aa: CASSLEVVTSDSDTQYF; CDR3nt: TGCGCCAGCAGCTTGGAAGTCGTGACTAGCGATTCAGATACGCAGTATTTT
v_gene: TRBV5-1; abundance: many; d_gene: -; j_gene: TRBJ2-1; CDR3aa: CASSLEDPTIRKFF; CDR3nt: TGCGCCAGCAGCTTGGAAGATCCAACCATAAGAAAGTTCTTC
v_gene: TRBV24-1; abundance: few; d_gene: -; j_gene: TRBJ2-2; CDR3aa: CATSDVDRRETGELFF; CDR3nt: TGTGCCACCAGTGATGTAGACAGGCGCGAAACCGGGGAGCTGTTTTTT
v_gene: TRBV2; abundance: few; d_gene: -; j_gene: TRBJ2-1; CDR3aa: CASSEGLAGNEQFF; CDR3nt: TGTGCCAGCAGTGAAGGGCTAGCCGGCAATGAGCAGTTCTTC
v_gene: TRBV5-1; abundance: few; d_gene: TRBD1; j_gene: TRBJ2-5; CDR3aa: CASSHRTGEVQETQYF; CDR3nt: TGCGCCAGCAGCCATAGGACAGGTGAAGTCCAAGAGACCCAGTACTTC
v_gene: TRBV5-1; abundance: few; d_gene: -; j_gene: TRBJ1-2; CDR3aa: CASSEGLIGYTF; CDR3nt: TGCGCCAGCAGCGAGGGTCTTATTGGCTACACCTTC
v_gene: TRBV10-3; abundance: many; d_gene: TRBD1; j_gene: TRBJ1-4; CDR3aa: CAIRGTVNEKLFF; CDR3nt: TGTGCCATCAGGGGGACAGTCAATGAAAAACTGTTTTTT
v_gene: TRBV18; abundance: few; d_gene: -; j_gene: TRBJ2-2; CDR3aa: CASPSPAGELFF; CDR3nt: TGTGCCAGCCCATCCCCGGCCGGGGAGCTGTTTTTT
v_gene: TRBV6-1; abundance: many; d_gene: TRBD1; j_gene: TRBJ2-1; CDR3aa: CASSWDREQFF; CDR3nt: TGTGCCAGCAGTTGGGACAGGGAGCAGTTCTTC
v_gene: TRBV5-1; abundance: -; d_gene: -; j_gene: TRBJ2-6; CDR3aa: CASSLVAGTGANVLTF; CDR3nt: TGCGCCAGCAGCTTGGTAGCTGGGACAGGGGCCAACGTCCTGACTTTC
v_gene: TRBV30; abundance: -; d_gene: -; j_gene: TRBJ2-5; CDR3aa: CAWSRAGRTQETQYF; CDR3nt: TGTGCCTGGAGCCGGGCAGGGCGAACCCAAGAGACCCAGTACTTC
v_gene: TRBV7-2; abundance: few; d_gene: -; j_gene: TRBJ2-7; CDR3aa: CASSLALGTARLARNEQYF; CDR3nt: TGTGCCAGCAGCTTAGCGCTTGGGACAGCGCGACTAGCGAGGAACGAGCAGTACTTC
v_gene: TRBV5-4; abundance: -; d_gene: -; j_gene: TRBJ2-4; CDR3aa: CASSSYRDEAKNIQYF; CDR3nt: TGTGCCAGCTCCTCTTACAGGGATGAGGCCAAAAACATTCAGTACTTC